These T cell receptor beta chains were read from a single sample in a study of blood T cell repertoires in COVID-19. TCRdb keeps only in-frame clones here, not all; method: immunoSEQ multiplex PCR. The sample records tens of thousands of clones, roughly 83% being singletons. The source material was peripheral blood. The receptors originated from a human donor in a cohort sampled during active COVID-19. The CDR3 runs from the conserved cysteine through the conserved F or W. A D gene is named only where the DNA matches it firmly.

D | V | length | CDR3
TRBD1 | TRBV19 | 14 | CASSPTGRDEKLFF
NA | TRBV19 | 13 | CASSPNQGYGYTF
TRBD1 | TRBV15 | 15 | CATSRVPQGENIQYF
TRBD1 | TRBV5-4 | 12 | CASSIGQGEQYF
NA | TRBV7-6 | 14 | CASSLVGGDTEAFF
NA | TRBV9 | 15 | CASSVAPGGLDEQYF
NA | TRBV5-1 | 14 | CASSFALNTGELFF
TRBD1 | TRBV14 | 18 | CASSASAATGVWTYEQYF
NA | TRBV9 | 17 | CASSVDFGGGEHEKLFF
TRBD1 | TRBV9 | 15 | CASSVDQGAEYGYTF
TRBD1 | TRBV30 | 15 | CAWSSDRSTNEKLFF
NA | TRBV7-7 | 16 | CASSLYSGHQNTEAFF
NA | TRBV5-1 | 16 | CASSLAGGGRTDTQYF
NA | TRBV15 | 15 | CATSRRGRGTGELFF
TRBD2 | TRBV27 | 15 | CASSLAGGFSYEQYF
TRBD1 | TRBV6-2/TRBV6-3 | 15 | CASSYLGQGNSPLHF
NA | TRBV5-1 | 19 | CASSLTQGGRSSGANVLTF
TRBD2 | TRBV20-1 | 15 | CSASSGLAGVETQYF
NA | TRBV7-2 | 14 | CASSLGGHYNEQFF
TRBD1 | TRBV19 | 15 | CASSTQGQGKTEAFF
NA | TRBV2 | 15 | CASSTDSPMNTEAFF
TRBD1 | TRBV11-2 | 16 | CASSLDPDRVIGTQYF
NA | TRBV19 | 15 | CASSISPGGNQPQHF
TRBD1 | TRBV27 | 15 | CASSSYQGARQPQHF
TRBD1 | TRBV5-1 | 14 | CASSSGTGNTEAFF
NA | TRBV18 | 15 | CASSPGGSSGNTIYF
TRBD1 | TRBV28 | 16 | CASSQNRGATNQPQHF
NA | TRBV20-1 | 11 | CSAQTSYEQYF
NA | TRBV19 | 17 | CASSAWEGQGINQPQHF
NA | TRBV5-1 | 12 | CASSLGRSEAFF